A single sample gave rise to the 20 T cell receptor beta chains below, sequenced in a study of CD8 T cells in ankylosing spondylitis (dated by TCRdb to the late 2010s). Library creation used 5' RACE. Data came from an Illumina HiSeq 2500. TCRdb passed the public sequencing reads through fastp at Q25 and MiXCR, retaining productive beta sequences. One record per CDR3 amino acid sequence lists the most common genes and DNA. The sample table lists just under 350,000 distinct CDR3 sequences, over 12% of them with a count of one. Around 0.99% of the sample lies in the top ten. Sequencing was done on a sample of blood, either unsorted or a sorted T cell fraction (not recorded which). The receptors stem from a male donor with ankylosing spondylitis or in good health (not recorded which).

This clonotype occurred many times. This chain links TRBV7-8 with TRBJ2-3; no clear D. There are 13 residues in the CDR3. CDR1 SGHVS and CDR2 FQNEAQ come from the germline V gene. The V and J ends lost 1 base and 5 bases respectively, with 7 bases between them. The CDR3 nucleotides read TGTGCCAGCAGCTTAGTGGTCCAAGATACGCAGTATTTT. Translation: CASSLVVQDTQYF.

V usage is TRBV6-1 and J usage is TRBJ2-5; 10 bases agree with TRBD1. Per the germline V gene, CDR1 is MNHNS and CDR2 is SASEGT. J was trimmed by 1 base and V by 5 bases; bases with no gene match: 7. The CDR3 runs 16 residues. CDR3 nucleotide sequence: TGTGCCAGCAGTCGTACGGGACAGGGGAGCCAAGAGACCCAGTACTTC. It translates to CASSRTGQGSQETQYF.

V and J are TRBV20-1 and TRBJ2-5; tentatively, D is TRBD2 (6 bases). CDR1 DFQATT and CDR2 SNEGSKA come from the germline V gene (reference sequence). The CDR3 spans 13 residues. V was clipped by 6 bases and J by 9 bases, with 20 bases between them. The CDR3 sequence is CSAARDFAPSQYF. CDR3 DNA sequence: TGCAGTGCCGCCCGGGACTTCGCCCCGTCCCAGTACTTC.

The rearrangement links TRBV24-1 to TRBJ2-3; D may match TRBD1 or TRBD2 (5 bases each). Germline V lookup: CDR1 KGHDR, CDR2 SFDVKD. Deletions cut 8 bases from V and 2 bases from J, with 22 bases between. The CDR3 totals 17 residues. DNA of the CDR3: TGTGCCACCAATGGAACAGGTCCGGGGCCCCACACAGATACGCAGTATTTT. Translation gives CATNGTGPGPHTDTQYF.

The V gene is TRBV20-1, the J gene TRBJ2-3; 10 nucleotides align to TRBD1. Germline CDR1 reads DFQATT; CDR2 reads SNEGSKA (reference sequence). CDR3 length: 15 residues. The V gene end was trimmed by 6 bases and the J gene end by 3 bases; junction bases not matched to a gene: 9. CDR3 residues: CSAHRGQGLTDTQYF. The CDR3 region has the DNA TGCAGTGCCCACAGGGGACAGGGGTTAACAGATACGCAGTATTTT.

The chain recombines TRBV3-1 with TRBJ2-1; a possible D gene is TRBD1 (6 bases). The CDR3 spans 14 residues. CDR1 and CDR2 (germline): LGHDT, YNNKEL (reference sequence). Between the trimmed V and J ends, which lost 4 bases and 12 bases, there was a span of 19 bases. CDR3 sequence reads: CASSPGVAHGGQFF. CDR3 nucleotide sequence: TGTGCCAGCAGCCCAGGGGTAGCGCACGGTGGGCAGTTCTTC.

This clonotype appeared many times. This chain connects TRBV12-3 or TRBV12-4 to TRBJ2-7, with TRBD2 as a possible D gene (6 bases). The CDR3 has 13 residues. The V end lost 3 bases, the J end lost 7 bases, and 13 bases lay between the germline ends. The CDR3 sequence: CASSFLPRGEQYF. The CDR3 DNA follows: TGTGCCAGCAGTTTTCTCCCTCGGGGGGAGCAGTACTTC.

Written as DNA, the CDR3 is TGTGCCAGTAGGGATGCAGCGGGGGGCTCCTACAATGAGCAGTTCTTC. Protein product: CASRDAAGGSYNEQFF. This chain connects TRBV19 to TRBJ2-1; 9 bases are shared with TRBD2. The V and J ends lost 6 bases and 0 bases, in that order; junction bases with no gene match: 6. Germline values: CDR1 LNHDA, CDR2 SQIVND (reference sequence). This CDR3 contains 16 residues.

There are a few counts of this clonotype. The chain joins TRBV11-2 to TRBJ2-1, with a possible D match to TRBD2 (6 bases). The germline CDR1 and CDR2 sequences are SGHAT and FQNNGV. Trimming cost V 5 bases and J 2 bases, with 22 bases left between them. This CDR3 spans 18 amino acids. The CDR3 region has the DNA TGTGCCAGCAGCCTATTGAAGACCGGGACTCCTGCCTACAATGAGCAGTTCTTC. Amino acid sequence: CASSLLKTGTPAYNEQFF. The full variable domain, in which reference TRBV11-2 and TRBJ2-1 provide the parts outside the CDR3, is EAGVAQSPRYKIIEKRQSVAFWCNPISGHATLYWYQQILGQGPKLLIQFQNNGVVDDSQLPKDRFSAERLKGVDSTLKIQPAKLEDSAVYLCASSLLKTGTPAYNEQFFGPGTRLTVL.

This clonotype was picked up a small number of times. The chain carries TRBV15 and TRBJ1-4; the D gene is possibly TRBD1 (5 bases). There are 15 residues in the CDR3. Germline V lookup: CDR1 LNHNV, CDR2 YYDKDF (reference sequence). V was clipped by 3 bases and J by 8 bases, with 16 bases between them. DNA for the CDR3: TGTGCCACCAGCAGGCTTCTGGAGGGGAGAGAAAAACTGTTTTTT. Translating gives CATSRLLEGREKLFF.

This chain joins TRBV4-2 and TRBJ2-1; no clear D. The V end was cut by 0 bases, the J end by 9 bases, with 15 bases between. Germline V lookup: CDR1 LGHNA, CDR2 YNFKEQ. The CDR3 has 15 residues. CDR3 bases: TGTGCCAGCAGCCAAGATCGTGCAGCGCACAGTGAGCAGTTCTTC. Its translation is CASSQDRAAHSEQFF.

This clonotype was counted between two and nine times. This chain joins TRBV20-1 and TRBJ2-7, with 7 bases matching TRBD1. The CDR3 runs to 15 residues. The germline CDR1 and CDR2 sequences are DFQATT and SNEGSKA (reference sequence). The ends lost 7 bases at V and 0 bases at J; junction bases unmatched: 12. In DNA form, the CDR3 reads TGCAGTGTCTCACTTGGGACAGACTACTCCTACGAGCAGTACTTC. Translated, it gives CSVSLGTDYSYEQYF.

The table lists this clonotype with a few counts. The chain has TRBV18 and TRBJ2-7; 7 bases agree with TRBD1. V shed 3 bases, J shed 3 bases, and the junction held 2 bases outside the gene matches. The CDR3 totals 13 residues. Germline loops: CDR1 KGHSH, CDR2 LQKENI. Written as DNA, the CDR3 is TGTGCCAGCTCACCGACAGGGATCTACGAGCAGTACTTC. Translation gives CASSPTGIYEQYF.

The chain recombines TRBV20-1 with TRBJ2-3; no clear D gene. This CDR3 is built from 11 residues. In germline, CDR1 is DFQATT, CDR2 SNEGSKA (reference sequence). V was clipped by 5 bases and J by 1 base, with 4 bases between them. Here the CDR3 DNA reads TGCAGTGCTGCCCGCACAGATACGCAGTATTTT. Translated, it gives CSAARTDTQYF.

This chain joins TRBV15 and TRBJ2-1; 9 nucleotides agree with TRBD2. Germline assignment: CDR1 LNHNV and CDR2 YYDKDF (reference sequence). The CDR3 covers 17 residues. J lost 10 bases, V lost 0 bases, and 13 bases had no gene match. This CDR3 reads CATSRDGASGVQGEQFF. The CDR3 region has the DNA TGTGCCACCAGCAGAGATGGTGCTAGCGGGGTCCAAGGGGAGCAGTTCTTC. The full variable domain, in which reference TRBV15 and TRBJ2-1 provide the parts outside the CDR3, is DAMVIQNPRYQVTQFGKPVTLSCSQTLNHNVMYWYQQKSSQAPKLLFHYYDKDFNNEADTPDNFQSRRPNTSFCFLDIRSPGLGDTAMYLCATSRDGASGVQGEQFFGPGTRLTVL.

About this clonotype: Mismatch with germline at one junction end may stem from a read error. This chain links TRBV12-3 or TRBV12-4 with TRBJ1-6, with D maybe TRBD1 (5 bases). The CDR3 covers 15 residues. The CDR3 reads CVSSSAEGRVSPLHF. Here the CDR3 DNA reads TGTGTCAGCAGTTCGGCGGAAGGCAGGGTCTCACCCCTCCACTTT.

This sequence joins TRBV29-1 and TRBJ1-6; D is uncertain. V was clipped by 3 bases and J by 10 bases, with 19 bases between them. Germline V gives CDR1 SQVTM, CDR2 ANQGSEA. The length of the CDR3 is 15 residues. The CDR3 loop reads CSVEAENPKGSPLHF. The CDR3 DNA is TGCAGCGTTGAGGCAGAGAACCCTAAAGGGTCACCCCTCCACTTT.

This clonotype appeared a few times. The CDR3 here is CASSPDKTYEQYF. In DNA, the CDR3 is TGTGCCAGCTCACCTGATAAAACCTACGAGCAGTACTTC. V is TRBV18 and J is TRBJ2-7, with D uncertain. Germline lookup yields CDR1 KGHSH and CDR2 LQKENI. This CDR3 has 13 amino acids. The V end was cut by 3 bases, the J end by 2 bases, with 8 bases between.

This clonotype appeared a few times. The V and J genes are TRBV7-6 and TRBJ2-3, with D perhaps TRBD2 (5 bases). The CDR3 sequence is 16 residues long. The V and J ends lost 1 base and 2 bases respectively, with 13 bases between them. Germline values: CDR1 SGHVS, CDR2 FNYEAQ. The CDR3 sequence: CASSLDGLQYTDTQYF. DNA of the CDR3: TGTGCCAGCAGCTTAGACGGACTCCAATACACAGATACGCAGTATTTT.

This clonotype showed up just a few times. The rearrangement links TRBV5-1 to TRBJ2-7; D is possibly TRBD2 (5 bases). V was shortened by 2 bases and J by 0 bases, with 9 bases between the two germline ends. The germline CDR1 and CDR2 sequences are SGHRS and YFSETQ. This CDR3 has 14 amino acids. The CDR3 here is CASSFIGSSYEQYF. CDR3 sequence (DNA): TGCGCCAGCAGCTTTATAGGGAGCTCCTACGAGCAGTACTTC. Based on the CDR3 plus reference TRBV5-1 and TRBJ2-7, the full variable domain is KAGVTQTPRYLIKTRGQQVTLSCSPISGHRSVSWYQQTPGQGLQFLFEYFSETQRNKGNFPGRFSGRQFSNSRSEMNVSTLELGDSALYLCASSFIGSSYEQYFGPGTRLTVT.